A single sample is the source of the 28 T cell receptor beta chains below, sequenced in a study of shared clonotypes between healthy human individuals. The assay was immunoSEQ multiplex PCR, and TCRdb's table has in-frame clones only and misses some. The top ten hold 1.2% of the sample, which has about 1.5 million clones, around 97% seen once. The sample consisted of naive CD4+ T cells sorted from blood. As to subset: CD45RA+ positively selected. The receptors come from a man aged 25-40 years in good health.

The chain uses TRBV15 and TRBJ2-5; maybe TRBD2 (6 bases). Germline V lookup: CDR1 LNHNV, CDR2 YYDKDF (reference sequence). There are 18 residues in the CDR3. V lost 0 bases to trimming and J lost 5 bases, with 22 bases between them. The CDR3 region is CATSRDYRSGVMAETQYF. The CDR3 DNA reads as TGTGCCACCAGCAGAGATTATCGATCGGGGGTTATGGCCGAGACCCAGTACTTC.

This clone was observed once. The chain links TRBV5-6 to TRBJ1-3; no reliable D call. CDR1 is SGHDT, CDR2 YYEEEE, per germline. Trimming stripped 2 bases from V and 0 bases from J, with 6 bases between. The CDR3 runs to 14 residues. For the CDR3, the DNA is TGTGCCAGCAGCTTTCGGTTCTCTGGAAACACCATATATTTT. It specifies CASSFRFSGNTIYF.

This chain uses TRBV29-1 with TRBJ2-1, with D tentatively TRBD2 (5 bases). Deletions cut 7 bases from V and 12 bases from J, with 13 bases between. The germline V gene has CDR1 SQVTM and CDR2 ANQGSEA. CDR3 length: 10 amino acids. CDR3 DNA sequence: TGCAGCGCTGGACTGCTTGGGCAGTTCTTC. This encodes CSAGLLGQFF.

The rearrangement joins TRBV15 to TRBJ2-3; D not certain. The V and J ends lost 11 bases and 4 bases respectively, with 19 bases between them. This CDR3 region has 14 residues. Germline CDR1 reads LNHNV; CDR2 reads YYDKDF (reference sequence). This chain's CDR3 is CAVTSRGGSDTQYF. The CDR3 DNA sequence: TGTGCCGTAACAAGTCGCGGCGGCTCAGATACGCAGTATTTT.

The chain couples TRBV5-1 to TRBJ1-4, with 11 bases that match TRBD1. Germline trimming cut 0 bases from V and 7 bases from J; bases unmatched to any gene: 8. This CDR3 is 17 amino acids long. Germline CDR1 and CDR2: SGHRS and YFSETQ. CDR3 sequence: CASSLDLGTGGSEKLFF. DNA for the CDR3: TGCGCCAGCAGCTTGGACCTAGGGACAGGGGGTTCTGAAAAACTGTTTTTT.

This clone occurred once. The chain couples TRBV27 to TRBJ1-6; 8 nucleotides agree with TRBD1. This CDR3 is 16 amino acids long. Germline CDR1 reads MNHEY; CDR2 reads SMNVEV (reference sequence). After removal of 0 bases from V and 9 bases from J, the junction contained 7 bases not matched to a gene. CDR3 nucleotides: TGTGCCAGCAGTTTATCCCGAGGCAGGGGGCTTTCACCCCTCCACTTT. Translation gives CASSLSRGRGLSPLHF.

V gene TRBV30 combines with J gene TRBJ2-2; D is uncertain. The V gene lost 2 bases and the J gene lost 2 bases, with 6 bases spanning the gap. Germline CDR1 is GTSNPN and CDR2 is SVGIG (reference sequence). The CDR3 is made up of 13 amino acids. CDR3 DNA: TGTGCCTGGAGTAGACTTAACACCGGGGAGCTGTTTTTT. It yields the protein CAWSRLNTGELFF.

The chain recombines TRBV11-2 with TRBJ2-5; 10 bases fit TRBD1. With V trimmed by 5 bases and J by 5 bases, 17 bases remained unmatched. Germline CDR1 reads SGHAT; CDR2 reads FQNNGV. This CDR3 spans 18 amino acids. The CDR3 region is CASSQDPPGTGARETQYF. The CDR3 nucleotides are TGTGCCAGCAGCCAAGATCCGCCGGGGACAGGGGCCCGGGAGACCCAGTACTTC.

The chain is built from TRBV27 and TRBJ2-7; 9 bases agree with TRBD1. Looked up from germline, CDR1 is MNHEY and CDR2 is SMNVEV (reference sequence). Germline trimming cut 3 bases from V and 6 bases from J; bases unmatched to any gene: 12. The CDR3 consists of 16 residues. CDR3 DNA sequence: TGTGCCAGCAGTTTCAGGCGGGACAGGGTCAGAGGCGAGCAGTACTTC. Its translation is CASSFRRDRVRGEQYF.

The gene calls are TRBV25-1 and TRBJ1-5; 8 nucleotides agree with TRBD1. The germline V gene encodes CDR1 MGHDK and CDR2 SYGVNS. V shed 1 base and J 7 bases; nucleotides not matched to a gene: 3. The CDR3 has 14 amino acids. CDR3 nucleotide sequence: TGTGCCAGCAGTGAATTCGGACAGGGACAGCCCCAGCATTTT. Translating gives CASSEFGQGQPQHF.

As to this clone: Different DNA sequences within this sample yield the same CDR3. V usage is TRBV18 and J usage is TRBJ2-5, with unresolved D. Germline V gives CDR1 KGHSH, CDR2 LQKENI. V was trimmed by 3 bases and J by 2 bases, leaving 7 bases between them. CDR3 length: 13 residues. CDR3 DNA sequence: TGTGCCAGCTCACCGGGCGTGCAAGAGACCCAGTACTTC. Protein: CASSPGVQETQYF.

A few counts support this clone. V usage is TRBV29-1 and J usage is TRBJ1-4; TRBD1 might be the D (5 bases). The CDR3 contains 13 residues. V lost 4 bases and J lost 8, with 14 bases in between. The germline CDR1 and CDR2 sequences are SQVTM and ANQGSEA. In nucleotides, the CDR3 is TGCAGCGTTGTTCGAGGGGAGGAGGAAAAACTGTTTTTT. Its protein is CSVVRGEEEKLFF.

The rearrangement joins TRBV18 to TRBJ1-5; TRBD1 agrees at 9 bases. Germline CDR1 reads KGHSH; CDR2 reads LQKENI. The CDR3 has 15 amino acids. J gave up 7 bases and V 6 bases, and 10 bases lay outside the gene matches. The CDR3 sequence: CASSQGGTGLQPQHF. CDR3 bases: TGTGCCAGCTCCCAAGGGGGGACAGGGCTACAGCCCCAGCATTTT.

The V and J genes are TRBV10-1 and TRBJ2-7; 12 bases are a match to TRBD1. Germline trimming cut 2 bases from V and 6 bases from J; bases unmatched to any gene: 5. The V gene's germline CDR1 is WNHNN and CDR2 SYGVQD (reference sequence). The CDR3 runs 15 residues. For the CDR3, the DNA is TGCGCCAGCAGTGAGAAAGGGACAGGGGGCTTCGAGCAGTACTTC. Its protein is CASSEKGTGGFEQYF.

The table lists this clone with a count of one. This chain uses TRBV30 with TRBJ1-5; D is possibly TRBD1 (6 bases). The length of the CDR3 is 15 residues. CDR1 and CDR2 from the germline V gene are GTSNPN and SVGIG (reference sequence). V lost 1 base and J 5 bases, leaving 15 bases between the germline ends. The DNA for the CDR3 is TGTGCCTGGAGTGGAGGACAGCCGGTCCATCAGCCCCAGCATTTT. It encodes CAWSGGQPVHQPQHF.

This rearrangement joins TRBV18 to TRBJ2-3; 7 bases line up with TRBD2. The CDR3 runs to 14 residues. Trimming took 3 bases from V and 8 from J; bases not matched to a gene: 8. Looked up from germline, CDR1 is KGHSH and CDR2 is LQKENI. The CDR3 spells CASSPIQTSSTQYF. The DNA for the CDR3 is TGTGCCAGCTCACCTATCCAGACTAGCTCTACGCAGTATTTT. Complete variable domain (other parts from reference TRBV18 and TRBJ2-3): NAGVMQNPRHLVRRRGQEARLRCSPMKGHSHVYWYRQLPEEGLKFMVYLQKENIIDESGMPKERFSAEFPKEGPSILRIQQVVRGDSAAYFCASSPIQTSSTQYFGPGTRLTVL.

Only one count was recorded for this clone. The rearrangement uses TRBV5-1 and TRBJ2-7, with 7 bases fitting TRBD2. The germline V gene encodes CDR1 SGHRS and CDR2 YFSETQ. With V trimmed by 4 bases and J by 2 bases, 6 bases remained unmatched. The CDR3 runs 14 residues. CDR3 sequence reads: CASSDSGYPYEQYF. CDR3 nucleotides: TGCGCCAGCAGCGATAGCGGGTATCCCTACGAGCAGTACTTC. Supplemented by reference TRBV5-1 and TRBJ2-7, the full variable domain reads KAGVTQTPRYLIKTRGQQVTLSCSPISGHRSVSWYQQTPGQGLQFLFEYFSETQRNKGNFPGRFSGRQFSNSRSEMNVSTLELGDSALYLCASSDSGYPYEQYFGPGTRLTVT.

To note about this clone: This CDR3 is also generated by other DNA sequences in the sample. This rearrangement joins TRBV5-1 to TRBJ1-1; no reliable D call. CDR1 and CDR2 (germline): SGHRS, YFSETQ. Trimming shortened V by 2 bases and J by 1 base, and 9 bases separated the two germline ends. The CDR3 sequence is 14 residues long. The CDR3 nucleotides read TGCGCCAGCAGCTTAACAGTCCCGAACACTGAAGCTTTCTTT. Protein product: CASSLTVPNTEAFF.

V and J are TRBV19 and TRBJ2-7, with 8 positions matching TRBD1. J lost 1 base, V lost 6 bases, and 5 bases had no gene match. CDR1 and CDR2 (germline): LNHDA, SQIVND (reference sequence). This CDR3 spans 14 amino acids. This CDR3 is CASRETGESYEQYF. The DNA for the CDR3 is TGTGCCAGTAGGGAGACAGGGGAATCCTACGAGCAGTACTTC. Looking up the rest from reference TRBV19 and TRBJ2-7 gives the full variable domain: DGGITQSPKYLFRKEGQNVTLSCEQNLNHDAMYWYRQDPGQGLRLIYYSQIVNDFQKGDIAEGYSVSREKKESFPLTVTSAQKNPTAFYLCASRETGESYEQYFGPGTRLTVT.

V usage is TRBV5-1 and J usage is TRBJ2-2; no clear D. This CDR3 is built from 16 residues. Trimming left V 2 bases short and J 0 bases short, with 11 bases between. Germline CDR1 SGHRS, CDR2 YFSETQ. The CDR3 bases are TGCGCCAGCAGCTTTCAACCGCCGGCGAACACCGGGGAGCTGTTTTTT. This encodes CASSFQPPANTGELFF.

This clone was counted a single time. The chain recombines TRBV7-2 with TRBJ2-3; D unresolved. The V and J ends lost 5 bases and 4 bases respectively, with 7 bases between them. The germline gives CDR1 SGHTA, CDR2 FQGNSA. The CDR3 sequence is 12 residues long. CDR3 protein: CASSPFADTQYF. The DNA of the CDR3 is TGTGCCAGCAGCCCGTTCGCAGATACGCAGTATTTT.

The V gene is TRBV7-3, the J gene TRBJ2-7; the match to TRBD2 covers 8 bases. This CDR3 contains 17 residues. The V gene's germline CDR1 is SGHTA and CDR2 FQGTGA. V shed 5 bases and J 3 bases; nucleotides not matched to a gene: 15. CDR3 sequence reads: CASSAGGLRQFFYEQYF. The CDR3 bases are TGTGCCAGCAGCGCGGGAGGTCTGAGACAATTCTTCTACGAGCAGTACTTC.

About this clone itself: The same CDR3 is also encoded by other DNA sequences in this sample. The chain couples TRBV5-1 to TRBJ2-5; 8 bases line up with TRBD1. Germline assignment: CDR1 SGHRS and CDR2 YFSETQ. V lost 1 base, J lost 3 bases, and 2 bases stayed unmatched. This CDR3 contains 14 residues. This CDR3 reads CASSLTGGKETQYF. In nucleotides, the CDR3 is TGCGCCAGCAGCTTGACAGGGGGGAAAGAGACCCAGTACTTC.

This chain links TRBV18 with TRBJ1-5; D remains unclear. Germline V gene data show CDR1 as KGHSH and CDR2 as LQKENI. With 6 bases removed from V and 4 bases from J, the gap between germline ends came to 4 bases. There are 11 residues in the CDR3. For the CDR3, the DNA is TGTGCCAGCTCCCCGAATCAGCCCCAGCATTTT. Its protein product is CASSPNQPQHF.

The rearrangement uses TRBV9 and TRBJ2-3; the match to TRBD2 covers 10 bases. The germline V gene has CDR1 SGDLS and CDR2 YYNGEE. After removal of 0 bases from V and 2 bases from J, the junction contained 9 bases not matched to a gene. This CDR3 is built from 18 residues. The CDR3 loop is CASSVEVSSGGLTDTQYF. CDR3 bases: TGTGCCAGCAGCGTAGAGGTTTCTAGCGGGGGACTCACAGATACGCAGTATTTT.

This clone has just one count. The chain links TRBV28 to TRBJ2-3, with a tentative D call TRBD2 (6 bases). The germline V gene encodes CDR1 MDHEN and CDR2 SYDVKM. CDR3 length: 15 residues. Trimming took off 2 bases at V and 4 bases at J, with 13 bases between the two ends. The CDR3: CASSLRGSKADTQYF. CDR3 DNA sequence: TGTGCCAGCAGTTTACGGGGGAGTAAGGCAGATACGCAGTATTTT.

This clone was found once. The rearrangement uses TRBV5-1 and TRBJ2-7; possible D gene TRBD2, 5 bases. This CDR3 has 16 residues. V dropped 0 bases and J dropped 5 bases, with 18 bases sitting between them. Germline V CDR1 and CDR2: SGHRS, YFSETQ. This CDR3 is CASSLGSGNAPDEQYF. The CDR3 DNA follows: TGCGCCAGCAGCTTGGGGTCCGGGAATGCCCCTGACGAGCAGTACTTC.

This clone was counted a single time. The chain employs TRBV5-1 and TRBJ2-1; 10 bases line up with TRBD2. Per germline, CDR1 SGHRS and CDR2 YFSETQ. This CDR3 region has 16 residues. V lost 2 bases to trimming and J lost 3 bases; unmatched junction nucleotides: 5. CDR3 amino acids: CASSFPSGGVYNEQFF. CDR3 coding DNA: TGCGCCAGCAGCTTCCCGAGCGGGGGGGTCTACAATGAGCAGTTCTTC.